This T cell receptor (beta chain) emerged from a study of blood T cells in healthy people across ages. With 2 bases clipped from V and 4 bases from J, the junction kept 7 bases outside the gene matches. The length of the CDR3 is 15 residues. CDR1 and CDR2 from the germline V gene are SGHTA and FQGNSA. Combining a sample-barcoded 5' primer with a J-beta primer mix, a second PCR ran for roughly 6 to 11 cycles. TCRdb re-called the 5' RACE reads with MiXCR, one entry per CDR3 protein. Found here are roughly 550,000 distinct CDR3 sequences, 24% of them singletons; the top ten hold just over 8.5%. Overall study results and limits: In the absence of known donor CMV status, changes in expanded clonotypes were possibly confounded. Roughly linearly, TCR beta diversity per million T cells fell as age increased.

To note about this clonotype: Its antigen is unidentified.

The data also belong to a second study, concerning T cells of mothers and their children.

The source material was blood. V usage is TRBV7-2 and J usage is TRBJ2-5; 7 bases match TRBD2. The TCR originated in a boy between 5 and 17 years old in good health. In DNA form, the CDR3 reads TGTGCCAGCAGCTTACTCTGGGCGGGAGTAGAGACCCAGTACTTC. This codes for CASSLLWAGVETQYF.